The clone carrying this TCR beta chain came up many times. Germline V gene sequence: CDR1 PRHDT, CDR2 FYEKMQ (reference sequence). V lost 5 bases, J lost 4 bases, and 18 bases lay in between. The CDR3 covers 16 residues. This entry comes from a study of HIV-infected patients and healthy controls. In TCRdb, the 5' RACE reads were re-called with MiXCR into one record per CDR3 protein. The table shows roughly 18,000 distinct CDR3 sequences, with around 15% occurring only once. This sequence originates from a human donor in good health. The sequenced material came from CD8+ T cells from blood. The chain has TRBV13 and TRBJ2-1; D may be TRBD2 (6 bases). This CDR3 is CASSPNRDSWYNEQFF. CDR3 DNA: TGTGCCAGCAGCCCCAACCGGGACTCTTGGTACAATGAGCAGTTCTTC. Looking up the rest from reference TRBV13 and TRBJ2-1 gives the full variable domain: AAGVIQSPRHLIKEKRETATLKCYPIPRHDTVYWYQQGPGQDPQFLISFYEKMQSDKGSIPDRFSAQQFSDYHSELNMSSLELGDSALYFCASSPNRDSWYNEQFFGPGTRLTVL.